A single T cell receptor beta chain is shown here with its context. As yet, its antigen is unknown. Per the germline V gene, CDR1 is SGHNT and CDR2 is YYREEE (reference sequence). Trimming took 4 bases from V and 4 from J, leaving 29 bases between them. This CDR3 spans 19 amino acids. Clones were sequenced by immunoSEQ multiplex PCR, and TCRdb holds only the in-frame ones, with some missing. In the table there are tens of thousands of clones, less than 80% of which are singletons. Time point defined: week 47, end of study. Doses consisted of 300 ug of mutant IDH1 20-mer peptide each, paired with topical imiquimod. These data belong to a study of a mutant IDH1 vaccine in newly diagnosed glioma. Across the whole study: Onset of vaccination occurred 4-6 weeks following radiotherapy alone, or with temozolomide cycles.

The V call is TRBV5-4, the J call TRBJ2-5, with D perhaps TRBD1 or TRBD2 (7 bases each). The receptor was isolated from a man aged 50-59 years with glioma. The sample consisted of PBMCs, taken from a glioma patient whose treatment included an IDH1 peptide vaccine. CDR3 nucleotides: TGTGCCAGCAGCCCCGGGGGTCCAGGGGGGGGGACGTCGCGAGAGACCCAGTACTTC. Residues: CASSPGGPGGGTSRETQYF.